A single T cell receptor beta chain is shown here with its context. What it recognizes is unknown. TCRdb's copy holds only in-frame clones and misses some; the assay was immunoSEQ multiplex PCR. The table records 7,100 or so clones, around 91% of them present only once. The data derive from a study of regulatory and conventional T cells in RAG deficiency. Study-wide results and caveats: Treg unique TCR beta sequences were approximately 100-fold fewer in Omenn syndrome and CID/AS patients than controls. Control T-cell subsets had markedly higher Shannon entropy and lower Simpson indices than RAG-deficient patients. Patient subsets had shorter CDR3s; Omenn Treg-Tconv overlap exceeded 80%.

Blood CD4+ CD25-high CD127-low regulatory T cells supplied the genomic DNA template. The V gene lost 2 bases and the J gene lost 5 bases, with 9 bases spanning the gap. This CDR3 comprises 13 residues. The germline gives CDR1 MNHNY, CDR2 SVGAGI (reference sequence). The same sample was also studied in work on regulatory T cells. That publication notes: Amplification used 52 TRBV primers and 13 TRBJ primers. Patient repertoires had restricted TRB V-J pairs and skewed V and J usage, most in Tregs.

The origin of this receptor is a human donor in good health. Sequencing was done on a sample of CD127- CD25+ CD4+ Tregs sorted from blood. This chain uses TRBV6-6 with TRBJ1-1, with unresolved D. The CDR3 nucleotides read TGTGCCAGCAGTTACGACGGGGATACTGAAGCTTTCTTT. Its protein product is CASSYDGDTEAFF.